Listed below are T cell receptor beta chains from one sample, sequenced in a study of long-term antiretroviral therapy in people with HIV. Using immunoSEQ multiplex PCR, the repertoire was profiled, and TCRdb retains in-frame clones only, with some absent. The sample yields fewer than 10,000 clones, around 83% seen once. The sequenced sample was unsorted PBMCs, obtained 0.3 years before starting antiretroviral therapy. These TCRs come from a young man with HIV. CDR3s include the opening cysteine and the closing phenylalanine or tryptophan. A D gene is named only where the DNA matches it firmly. The size of a clone is reported for some rows only, either as once, few or many, or as a class for expanded clones.

v_call: TRBV2; j_call: TRBJ2-3; clone_size: few; d_call: TRBD2; cdr3_nt: TGTGCCAGCAGTACCACTAGCGGCCACCGAGGGGTTACAGATACGCAGTATTTT; cdr3_aa: CASSTTSGHRGVTDTQYF
v_call: TRBV2; j_call: TRBJ1-2; clone_size: few; d_call: NA; cdr3_nt: TGTGCCAGCAGTGTTCAGGGGAGGAGTGGCTACACCTTC; cdr3_aa: CASSVQGRSGYTF
v_call: TRBV4-3; j_call: TRBJ1-1; clone_size: once; d_call: TRBD1; cdr3_nt: TGCGCCAGCAGCCCCGGACAGGGGTTTGAAGCTTTCTTT; cdr3_aa: CASSPGQGFEAFF
v_call: TRBV6-1; j_call: TRBJ2-5; clone_size: NA; d_call: TRBD1; cdr3_nt: TGTGCCAGCAGTGGGACCAGGGGGTCCGTAGAGACCCAGTACTTC; cdr3_aa: CASSGTRGSVETQYF
v_call: TRBV6-5; j_call: TRBJ1-6; clone_size: NA; d_call: NA; cdr3_nt: TGTGCCAGCAGAATTACATGGGATTCACCCCTCCACTTT; cdr3_aa: CASRITWDSPLHF
v_call: TRBV10-2; j_call: TRBJ2-2; clone_size: NA; d_call: NA; cdr3_nt: TGCGCCAGCAGTGAACTATCTAGCAGCGGCGGGGAGCTGTTTTTT; cdr3_aa: CASSELSSSGGELFF
v_call: TRBV28; j_call: TRBJ1-2; clone_size: once; d_call: NA; cdr3_nt: TGTGCCGGATCAGGGGATTATGGCTACACCTTC; cdr3_aa: CAGSGDYGYTF
v_call: TRBV5-1; j_call: TRBJ2-7; clone_size: NA; d_call: TRBD1; cdr3_nt: TGCGCCAGCAGCTTGGTTCCCACCCCAAGACAGGGCCTTGTCTCCTACGAGCAGTACTTC; cdr3_aa: CASSLVPTPRQGLVSYEQYF
v_call: TRBV6-1; j_call: TRBJ2-7; clone_size: NA; d_call: NA; cdr3_nt: TGTGCCAGCAGTGACTCCTACGAGCAGTACTTC; cdr3_aa: CASSDSYEQYF
v_call: TRBV28; j_call: TRBJ2-3; clone_size: NA; d_call: TRBD2; cdr3_nt: TGTGCCAGCAGTGCCCGACTAGCGGGAGGGCATCAACGGTCTAGCACAGATACGCAGTATTTT; cdr3_aa: CASSARLAGGHQRSSTDTQYF
v_call: TRBV29-1; j_call: TRBJ2-7; clone_size: NA; d_call: NA; cdr3_nt: TGCAGCGTTGAAGATGGCGAGCGAGAGCAGTACTTC; cdr3_aa: CSVEDGEREQYF
v_call: TRBV27; j_call: TRBJ1-3; clone_size: few; d_call: NA; cdr3_nt: TGTGCCACCCCCCGTGGGGGGGAAGGAAACACCATATATTTT; cdr3_aa: CATPRGGEGNTIYF
v_call: TRBV4-1; j_call: TRBJ1-5; clone_size: medium-sized; d_call: NA; cdr3_nt: TGCGCCAGCAGCCAAGCAGCGAGCCACGATCAGCCCCAGCATTTT; cdr3_aa: CASSQAASHDQPQHF
v_call: TRBV10-3; j_call: TRBJ2-2; clone_size: NA; d_call: TRBD2; cdr3_nt: TGTGCCGGGGGGAGGGCCCCCATCAACACCGGGGAGCTGTTTTTT; cdr3_aa: CAGGRAPINTGELFF
v_call: TRBV7-2; j_call: TRBJ2-4; clone_size: NA; d_call: NA; cdr3_nt: TGTGCCAGCAGCCCCGGGACCAACGGGAACATTCAGTACTTC; cdr3_aa: CASSPGTNGNIQYF
v_call: TRBV6-5; j_call: TRBJ2-7; clone_size: NA; d_call: TRBD1; cdr3_nt: TGTGCCAGCAGTTCCCCGCGGGACAGGGTCGACGAGCAGTACTTC; cdr3_aa: CASSSPRDRVDEQYF
v_call: TRBV7-3; j_call: TRBJ2-1; clone_size: few; d_call: NA; cdr3_nt: TGTGCCAGCAGCCCTGAAGGCTCCTACAATGAGCAGTTCTTC; cdr3_aa: CASSPEGSYNEQFF
v_call: TRBV28; j_call: TRBJ1-1; clone_size: NA; d_call: NA; cdr3_nt: TGTGCCAGCACCCTACCCTCGAGGAACACTGAAGCTTTCTTT; cdr3_aa: CASTLPSRNTEAFF
v_call: TRBV7-9; j_call: TRBJ2-5; clone_size: once; d_call: TRBD1; cdr3_nt: TGTGCCAGCAGCATCCCGGGACAGCAAGAGACCCAGTACTTC; cdr3_aa: CASSIPGQQETQYF
v_call: TRBV7-8; j_call: TRBJ2-2; clone_size: NA; d_call: NA; cdr3_nt: TGTGCCAGCAGCGATTCCAGAGCCCTAACCGGGGAGCTGTTTTTT; cdr3_aa: CASSDSRALTGELFF
v_call: TRBV11-2; j_call: TRBJ2-2; clone_size: NA; d_call: TRBD1; cdr3_nt: TGTGCCAGCAGCCATGATGGGACAGACGGGGAGCTGTTTTTT; cdr3_aa: CASSHDGTDGELFF
v_call: TRBV10-3; j_call: TRBJ1-2; clone_size: NA; d_call: NA; cdr3_nt: TGTGCCATCAGTGAGCAAGGGGCTAACTATGGCTACACCTTC; cdr3_aa: CAISEQGANYGYTF
v_call: TRBV9; j_call: TRBJ2-4; clone_size: NA; d_call: NA; cdr3_nt: TGTGCCAGCAGCCCTAGTTCGGGAGCCAAAAACATTCAGTACTTC; cdr3_aa: CASSPSSGAKNIQYF
v_call: TRBV5-4; j_call: TRBJ2-1; clone_size: NA; d_call: NA; cdr3_nt: TGTGCCAGCAACCCTGGGAAGGGGGGGTACAATGAGCAGTTCTTC; cdr3_aa: CASNPGKGGYNEQFF
v_call: TRBV18; j_call: TRBJ1-1; clone_size: NA; d_call: NA; cdr3_nt: TGTGCCAGCTCACCGGATCGGGCGGACACTGAAGCTTTCTTT; cdr3_aa: CASSPDRADTEAFF
v_call: TRBV5-1; j_call: TRBJ1-2; clone_size: NA; d_call: NA; cdr3_nt: TGCGCCAGCAGCTTGGAGACAGAGGACTATGGCTACACCTTC; cdr3_aa: CASSLETEDYGYTF
v_call: TRBV15; j_call: TRBJ2-3; clone_size: NA; d_call: NA; cdr3_nt: TGTGCCACCAGCAGAGGGGGATCAGATACGCAGTATTTT; cdr3_aa: CATSRGGSDTQYF